The 24 T cell receptor beta chains in this list originate from one sample, sequenced in a study of human versus mouse CDR3 diversity and MHC coevolution. Data came from immunoSEQ multiplex PCR; TCRdb stores just in-frame clones and leaves some out. This sample has about 60,000 clones, with approximately 94% found just once. Sequencing was done on a sample of naive CD4+ T cells from blood. Regarding subset: CD45RO-negative CD62L-positive naive CD4 T cells. The origin of the receptors is a person aged 55 to 70 in good health.

J is TRBJ1-5 and V is TRBV19; D is possibly TRBD1 (5 bases). Germline loops: CDR1 LNHDA, CDR2 SQIVND (reference sequence). CDR3 size: 17 residues. V lost 6 bases and J lost 0, with 18 bases in between. In nucleotides, the CDR3 is TGTGCCAGTAGCTACGACAGCGGGGGGTATAGCAATCAGCCCCAGCATTTT. Its protein is CASSYDSGGYSNQPQHF.

In nucleotides, the CDR3 is TGTGCCAGCAGTGAAGCAAATTCTTTCACAGGGAACTCCTACAATGAGCAGTTCTTC. Amino acids: CASSEANSFTGNSYNEQFF. This rearrangement joins TRBV2 to TRBJ2-1; D possibly corresponds to TRBD1 (6 bases). The V end was cut by 0 bases, the J end by 0 bases, with 18 bases between. The CDR3 consists of 19 residues. Germline V CDR1 and CDR2: SNHLY, FYNNEI.

J is TRBJ2-1 and V is TRBV18; 7 bases line up with TRBD2. Germline V CDR1 and CDR2: KGHSH, LQKENI. The J segment lost 3 bases and the V segment lost 6 bases, leaving 8 bases of the junction unmatched. This CDR3 has 15 amino acids. The CDR3 loop reads CASSTGLAVYNEQFF. CDR3 nucleotides: TGTGCCAGCTCCACGGGGCTAGCGGTCTACAATGAGCAGTTCTTC.

This clone was seen a single time. V usage is TRBV19 and J usage is TRBJ2-2; TRBD1 is a possible D gene (6 bases). The CDR3 spans 14 residues. Per germline, CDR1 LNHDA and CDR2 SQIVND (reference sequence). V shed 5 bases and J shed 5 bases, with 12 bases lying between them. Here the CDR3 reads CASSWAGATGELFF. The CDR3 DNA is TGTGCCAGTAGTTGGGCAGGGGCAACCGGGGAGCTGTTTTTT.

The chain combines TRBV6-5 with TRBJ1-1; 8 nucleotides agree with TRBD1. Germline V gene lookup returns CDR1 MNHEY and CDR2 SVGAGI. Losses at the gene ends were 7 bases for V and 4 bases for J; bases not matched to a gene: 5. This CDR3 contains 13 residues. The CDR3 DNA reads TGTGCCAGCACCAACAGGGGGGGCACTGAAGCTTTCTTT. The encoded protein is CASTNRGGTEAFF.

The J gene is TRBJ2-1, the V gene TRBV11-3, with 11 nucleotides matching TRBD2. Germline CDR1 is SGHNT and CDR2 is YENEEA. The CDR3 length is 14 residues. The trim removed 5 bases at V and 5 bases at J, leaving 2 bases unmatched. The CDR3 bases are TGTGCCAGCAGCCAGACTAGCGGGGACAATGAGCAGTTCTTC. Its protein product is CASSQTSGDNEQFF.

The gene calls are TRBV6-5 and TRBJ1-2; D possibly corresponds to TRBD1 (6 bases). CDR3 size: 14 residues. V gave up 2 bases and J gave up 4 bases, with 11 bases separating them. Germline values: CDR1 MNHEY, CDR2 SVGAGI. Written as DNA, the CDR3 is TGTGCCAGCAGTTACGACAGGAGCAGCTATGGCTACACCTTC. It encodes CASSYDRSSYGYTF.

The table lists this clone with a few counts. J is TRBJ1-3 and V is TRBV4-1, with D perhaps matching TRBD1 (6 bases). CDR3 length: 15 residues. Germline V lookup: CDR1 MGHRA, CDR2 YSYEKL. V was cut by 3 bases and J by 3 bases, with 12 bases left in between. As DNA, the CDR3 is TGCGCCAGCAGCCACCCGGGACAAGGTGGAAACACCATATATTTT. Translating gives CASSHPGQGGNTIYF.

This clone was found once. This rearrangement joins TRBV30 to TRBJ2-3; 11 bases are shared with TRBD2. Germline V gene lookup returns CDR1 GTSNPN and CDR2 SVGIG (reference sequence). The CDR3 spans 15 residues. V was clipped by 5 bases and J by 5 bases; unmatched bases: 9. CDR3 protein: CAWGKLAGVGDTQYF. The CDR3 nucleotides are TGTGCCTGGGGGAAACTAGCGGGAGTTGGAGATACGCAGTATTTT. The full variable domain, in which reference TRBV30 and TRBJ2-3 provide the parts outside the CDR3, is SQTIHQWPATLVQPVGSPLSLECTVEGTSNPNLYWYRQAAGRGLQLLFYSVGIGQISSEVPQNLSASRPQDRQFILSSKKLLLSDSGFYLCAWGKLAGVGDTQYFGPGTRLTVL.

The V call is TRBV19, the J call TRBJ1-5; 8 bases align to TRBD1. The CDR3 runs 15 residues. From germline, CDR1 is LNHDA and CDR2 SQIVND (reference sequence). The trim removed 6 bases at V and 6 bases at J, leaving 10 bases unmatched. CDR3: CASRVDREVGQPQHF. CDR3 in DNA: TGTGCCAGTAGAGTGGACAGGGAAGTGGGTCAGCCCCAGCATTTT. Full variable domain (remainder filled in from reference TRBV19 and TRBJ1-5): DGGITQSPKYLFRKEGQNVTLSCEQNLNHDAMYWYRQDPGQGLRLIYYSQIVNDFQKGDIAEGYSVSREKKESFPLTVTSAQKNPTAFYLCASRVDREVGQPQHFGDGTRLSIL.

In the case of this clone: The sample carries other DNA sequences with the same CDR3. J is TRBJ1-1 and V is TRBV5-1; a possible D gene is TRBD1 (6 bases). V lost 1 base and J 0 bases, leaving 7 bases between the germline ends. The CDR3 is 14 amino acids. CDR1 SGHRS and CDR2 YFSETQ come from the germline V gene. The CDR3 is CASSLQGMNTEAFF. The CDR3, as DNA: TGCGCCAGCAGCTTGCAGGGGATGAACACTGAAGCTTTCTTT.

This sequence joins TRBV11-2 and TRBJ2-1; the match to TRBD2 covers 8 bases. CDR1 and CDR2 from the germline V gene are SGHAT and FQNNGV. The trim removed 0 bases at V and 8 bases at J, leaving 6 bases unmatched. This CDR3 is 15 amino acids long. The CDR3 DNA is TGTGCCAGCAGCTTAGAGGCGGGAGGACGGTATGAGCAGTTCTTC. As protein: CASSLEAGGRYEQFF.

This clone was seen a single time. The V gene is TRBV29-1, the J gene TRBJ2-2; D unresolved. Germline loops: CDR1 SQVTM, CDR2 ANQGSEA. This CDR3 spans 11 amino acids. The germline V and J ends were trimmed by 1 base and 7 bases, with 4 bases remaining between them. The CDR3 DNA is TGCAGCGTTGAAGGTAGCGGGGAGCTGTTTTTT. It encodes CSVEGSGELFF.

The chain employs TRBV11-3 and TRBJ2-5; no clear D. The V gene's germline CDR1 is SGHNT and CDR2 YENEEA. V lost 5 bases and J 4 bases, leaving 5 bases between the germline ends. This CDR3 region has 11 residues. The DNA for the CDR3 is TGTGCCAGCAGCCCCAGAGAGACCCAGTACTTC. Its translation is CASSPRETQYF. The full variable domain, its missing parts supplied by reference TRBV11-3 and TRBJ2-5, is EAGVVQSPRYKIIEKKQPVAFWCNPISGHNTLYWYLQNLGQGPELLIRYENEEAVDDSQLPKDRFSAERLKGVDSTLKIQPAELGDSAVYLCASSPRETQYFGPGTRLLVL.

This sequence joins TRBV5-6 and TRBJ2-2; 10 nucleotides agree with TRBD2. CDR3 length: 17 amino acids. CDR1 and CDR2 from the germline V gene are SGHDT and YYEEEE. J gave up 0 bases and V 1 base, and 3 bases lay outside the gene matches. The CDR3: CASSLRTSGANTGELFF. CDR3 sequence (DNA): TGTGCCAGCAGCTTGAGGACTAGCGGCGCGAACACCGGGGAGCTGTTTTTT.

The chain joins TRBV7-2 to TRBJ2-5; weak D call: TRBD2 (5 bases). The CDR3 sequence is 13 residues long. Germline lookup yields CDR1 SGHTA and CDR2 FQGNSA. V lost 1 base and J lost 7, with 10 bases in between. The CDR3 is CASSLDPLATQYF. DNA of the CDR3: TGTGCCAGCAGCTTAGATCCCCTAGCGACCCAGTACTTC.

The V gene is TRBV11-3, the J gene TRBJ2-1, with D perhaps matching TRBD1 (6 bases). Trimming cost V 6 bases and J 6 bases, with 18 bases left between them. This CDR3 is built from 15 residues. The germline CDR1 and CDR2 sequences are SGHNT and YENEEA. The chain's CDR3 is CASSQDSHEINEQFF. Written as DNA, the CDR3 is TGTGCCAGCAGTCAGGACAGCCATGAGATCAATGAGCAGTTCTTC.

V and J are TRBV5-1 and TRBJ1-1; 7 bases line up with TRBD1. Trimming removed 3 bases from V and 4 bases from J; junction bases left unmatched: 6. The CDR3 consists of 14 residues. Germline CDR1 is SGHRS and CDR2 is YFSETQ. The CDR3 DNA follows: TGCGCCAGCAGCTCAACCACAGGGGCCACTGAAGCTTTCTTT. Amino acid sequence: CASSSTTGATEAFF. The full variable domain, completed using reference TRBV5-1 and TRBJ1-1, is KAGVTQTPRYLIKTRGQQVTLSCSPISGHRSVSWYQQTPGQGLQFLFEYFSETQRNKGNFPGRFSGRQFSNSRSEMNVSTLELGDSALYLCASSSTTGATEAFFGQGTRLTVV.

The chain recombines TRBV11-2 with TRBJ2-3; no clear D gene. Trimming pared 1 base from V and 2 bases from J, leaving 10 bases between. Looked up from germline, CDR1 is SGHAT and CDR2 is FQNNGV. The CDR3 length is 15 residues. The CDR3 here is CASSLARLYTDTQYF. In nucleotides, the CDR3 is TGTGCCAGCAGCTTAGCTCGCCTCTACACAGATACGCAGTATTTT.

The table lists this clone with a count of one. This chain joins TRBV5-1 and TRBJ2-1; a possible D gene is TRBD1 (6 bases). CDR1 and CDR2 (germline): SGHRS, YFSETQ. The length of the CDR3 is 14 residues. V dropped 4 bases and J dropped 1 base, with 9 bases sitting between them. CDR3 DNA: TGCGCCAGCAGCCCCGGGACATCCTACAATGAGCAGTTCTTC. Protein sequence: CASSPGTSYNEQFF.

This chain connects TRBV5-3 to TRBJ2-1; 11 nucleotides line up with TRBD2. TRBV5-3 is recorded as an ORF, its role being uncertain. The V gene end was trimmed by 2 bases and the J gene end by 2 bases; junction bases not matched to a gene: 9. The CDR3 extends over 18 amino acids. CDR3 sequence (DNA): TGTGCCAGAAGCTTAAAGATAGCGGGAGGGGGCCCCTACAATGAGCAGTTCTTC. The encoded protein is CARSLKIAGGGPYNEQFF.

The rearrangement uses TRBV18 and TRBJ2-3, with D perhaps TRBD1 (6 bases). With 3 bases removed from V and 1 base from J, the gap between germline ends came to 8 bases. The CDR3 extends over 14 amino acids. Germline CDR1 is KGHSH and CDR2 is LQKENI. CDR3 sequence (DNA): TGTGCCAGCTCACCCAGGGGCGGCACAGATACGCAGTATTTT. This codes for CASSPRGGTDTQYF.

V is TRBV7-2 and J is TRBJ1-6; D gene unclear. Between the trimmed V and J ends, which lost 5 bases and 7 bases, there was a span of 15 bases. This CDR3 has 15 residues. Germline lookup yields CDR1 SGHTA and CDR2 FQGNSA. The CDR3 spells CASSQGPVGNSPLHF. DNA for the CDR3: TGTGCCAGCAGCCAAGGTCCAGTGGGCAATTCACCCCTCCACTTT.

The rearrangement uses TRBV5-1 and TRBJ2-7; TRBD1 agrees at 11 bases. With 3 bases clipped from V and 6 bases from J, the junction kept 5 bases outside the gene matches. The CDR3 loop spans 14 amino acids. Germline V CDR1 and CDR2: SGHRS, YFSETQ. This CDR3 reads CASSWDRGKPEQYF. CDR3 coding DNA: TGCGCCAGCAGCTGGGACAGGGGGAAACCCGAGCAGTACTTC.